These T cell receptor beta chains were read from a single sample in a study of blood T cell repertoires in COVID-19. Method: immunoSEQ multiplex PCR; TCRdb's copy keeps in-frame clones and lacks some. The table includes over 100,000 clones, about 91% detected once. The sequenced sample was peripheral blood. The receptors here all came from a human donor in a cohort sampled during active COVID-19. CDR3s include the opening cysteine and the closing phenylalanine or tryptophan. D genes are given only for firm matches. Only part of the rows carry a size: once, few, many, or a class if the clone is expanded.

D gene	V gene	J gene	clone size	CDR3 DNA	CDR3 protein
NA	TRBV7-2	TRBJ1-5	NA	TGTGCCAGCAGCCCCGCGGGGTATCAGCCCCAGCATTTT	CASSPAGYQPQHF
TRBD1	TRBV15	TRBJ2-2	NA	TGTGCCACCAGCAGTAGGACGGGACAGTCCACCGGGGAGCTGTTTTTT	CATSSRTGQSTGELFF
NA	TRBV6-5	TRBJ1-6	NA	TGTGCCAGCAGTTACGAGGGCGGATCACCCCTCCACTTT	CASSYEGGSPLHF
NA	TRBV4-1	TRBJ2-7	few	TGCGCCAGCAGTCCCCTCGACAGCCCCGAGCAGTACTTC	CASSPLDSPEQYF
TRBD1	TRBV15	TRBJ2-7	NA	TGTGCCACCAGCAGGACAGGGACACCCCACGAGCAGTACTTC	CATSRTGTPHEQYF
NA	TRBV7-9	TRBJ2-1	few	TGTGCCAGCAGCTTATGGTCGGGGAGCTCCTACAATGAGCAGTTCTTC	CASSLWSGSSYNEQFF
NA	TRBV4-3	TRBJ1-4	NA	TGCGCCAGCAGCCAAGATCTTTTGAATTTTCAGGGGTATGAAAAACTGTTTTTT	CASSQDLLNFQGYEKLFF
NA	TRBV7-2	TRBJ2-7	NA	TGTGCCAGCAGCTTAGTTCGGGGATCCTACGAGCAGTACTTC	CASSLVRGSYEQYF
NA	TRBV2	TRBJ1-2	NA	TGTGCCAGCGGACGGGGGTCTAACTATGGCTACACCTTC	CASGRGSNYGYTF
NA	TRBV7-9	TRBJ2-3	NA	TGTGCCAGCACCGATCAAGCGGGCACCACAGATACGCAGTATTTT	CASTDQAGTTDTQYF
TRBD2	TRBV4-1	TRBJ2-2	NA	TGCGCCAGCAGCCCAACTAGCGGGAGCACCGGGGAGCTGTTTTTT	CASSPTSGSTGELFF
NA	TRBV30	TRBJ1-5	NA	TGTGCCTGGAGTGTTGGGGGGGGCAACCAGCCCCAGCATTTT	CAWSVGGGNQPQHF
NA	TRBV6-1	TRBJ1-5	NA	TGTGCCAGCAGTGACAACCCCGGGACACTTTATAGCAATCAGCCCCAGCATTTT	CASSDNPGTLYSNQPQHF
TRBD1	TRBV25-1	TRBJ2-2	NA	TGTGCCAGCAGTGTCACTACAGGGGGAGGAAACACCGGGGAGCTGTTTTTT	CASSVTTGGGNTGELFF
NA	TRBV28	TRBJ1-5	NA	TGTGCCAGCAGTTTATTGGGGCGCTATAGCAATCAGCCCCAGCATTTT	CASSLLGRYSNQPQHF
TRBD2	TRBV7-8	TRBJ2-1	NA	TGTGCCAGCAGCCCCCGACTAGGCAGCGGGGCGTACAATGAGCAGTTCTTC	CASSPRLGSGAYNEQFF
NA	TRBV30	TRBJ1-1	NA	TGTGCCTGGAGCGGGGGGGGGAACACTGAAGCTTTCTTT	CAWSGGGNTEAFF
NA	TRBV6-6	TRBJ1-2	NA	TGTGCCAGCAGTCCTCTACGGCAGGATGGCTACACCTTC	CASSPLRQDGYTF
NA	TRBV7-8	TRBJ2-7	NA	TGTGCCAGCAGCTTATACGGGACATACGATACCTACGAGCAGTACTTC	CASSLYGTYDTYEQYF
NA	TRBV4-2	TRBJ1-2	NA	TGTGCCAGCAGCCAAGATGATGGAGTGGGCTATGGCTACACCTTC	CASSQDDGVGYGYTF
NA	TRBV19	TRBJ2-2	NA	TGTGCCAGTAGTATTCTTGTTCAGGGCGGCGGGGAGCTGTTTTTT	CASSILVQGGGELFF
TRBD2	TRBV7-6	TRBJ2-2	NA	TGTGCCAGCAGCTTAGCACTAGCGGGGGGGCTATACACCGGGGAGCTGTTTTTT	CASSLALAGGLYTGELFF
TRBD2	TRBV3-1/TRBV3-2	TRBJ2-1	NA	TGTGCCAGCAGCCGTAAACTAGCGGGGTCGGCCTACAATGAGCAGTTCTTC	CASSRKLAGSAYNEQFF
NA	TRBV7-8	TRBJ2-1	NA	TGTGCCAGCAGCTCGGGTGGGGAGCAGTTCTTC	CASSSGGEQFF
TRBD1	TRBV19	TRBJ2-2	NA	TGTGCCAGTAGTCGTCGGGGACAGGGTAGACTGGCCGGGGAGCTGTTTTTT	CASSRRGQGRLAGELFF
NA	TRBV4-2	TRBJ1-1	NA	TGTGCCAGCAGCAAATTCCGACAGGAGAACACTGAAGCTTTCTTT	CASSKFRQENTEAFF
NA	TRBV4-1	TRBJ2-7	NA	TGCGCCAGCAGCCATGTTCCCGCAGTAGGAGACTACGAGCAGTACTTC	CASSHVPAVGDYEQYF
TRBD2	TRBV6-2/TRBV6-3	TRBJ2-1	NA	TGTGCCACCAGCCCGGGACTAGCGGGAGACATACTATCGCTCGGGGGGGAGAATGAGCAGTTCTTC	CATSPGLAGDILSLGGENEQFF
TRBD1	TRBV4-3	TRBJ2-7	NA	TGCGCCAGCAGCCCCGGGACAGGGGGTTACGAGCAGTACTTC	CASSPGTGGYEQYF
TRBD1	TRBV18	TRBJ1-6	NA	TGTGCCAGCTCACCCCGGGACAGCCATAATTCACCCCTCCACTTT	CASSPRDSHNSPLHF
NA	TRBV6-6	TRBJ1-5	NA	TGTGCCAGCAGCCAGGCCGGGGATAGCAATCAGCCCCAGCATTTT	CASSQAGDSNQPQHF
TRBD2	TRBV7-2	TRBJ2-2	NA	TGTGCCAGCAGCCCATTTAGGCCCCAGCGGGAGCGGGCCGGGGAGCTGTTTTTT	CASSPFRPQRERAGELFF
TRBD1	TRBV24-1	TRBJ1-2	NA	TGTGCCACCAGTGATTCCAGGACAGGCTCTGGCTACACCTTC	CATSDSRTGSGYTF
NA	TRBV3-1/TRBV3-2	TRBJ2-5	NA	TGTGCCAGCAGCCCATTGACTAGGAATGATGAGACCCAGTACTTC	CASSPLTRNDETQYF
NA	TRBV19	TRBJ1-4	NA	TGTGCCAGTAGTATAGCCTCAACTAATGAAAAACTGTTTTTT	CASSIASTNEKLFF
TRBD2	TRBV4-3	TRBJ2-5	NA	TGCGCCAGCTCCCAGTCCCGGGGAGGGGAGACCCAGTACTTC	CASSQSRGGETQYF
TRBD2	TRBV6-2/TRBV6-3	TRBJ2-3	NA	TGTGCCAGCAGTTACCAGGGCGGGGGGGCACGAAATACGCAGTATTTT	CASSYQGGGARNTQYF
NA	TRBV19	TRBJ1-5	NA	TGTGCCAGTAGTCCCCCGGGGGGCAATCAGCCCCAGCATTTT	CASSPPGGNQPQHF
NA	TRBV4-3	TRBJ1-4	NA	TGCGCCAGCAGCCAAGTTCCGGGGGAAACTAATGAAAAACTGTTTTTT	CASSQVPGETNEKLFF
NA	TRBV24-1	TRBJ1-2	NA	TGTGCCACCAGTGACCGAGGTCTTGGCTACACCTTC	CATSDRGLGYTF